The rows below give T cell receptor beta chains drawn from one sample of a study of T cell repertoires in cytomegalovirus infection. MiXCR, run by TCRdb on the reads, gives a single entry per CDR3 protein. The sample carries around 230,000 distinct CDR3 sequences, less than 50% recorded once. Their specific antigens are unknown. The sample consisted of CD8+ T cells from cultured PBMCs, taken from culture after CMV antigen stimulation. The receptors originated from a human donor in good health (CMV status not recorded). Some clones in this sample may be carry-over from other donors' samples. Each CDR3 is given with its conserved first and last residue. A D gene is named only where the DNA matches it firmly. Clone size, where shown, is once, few, many, or a class for clones that have expanded.

>.|TRBJ2-1|.|TRBV6-2/TRBV6-3
CASAELRNEQFF
TGTGCCAGCGCCGAGTTACGCAATGAGCAGTTCTTC
>.|TRBJ2-1|.|TRBV7-9
CASSPRVSGYLGNEQFF
TGTGCCAGCAGCCCCCGGGTGAGCGGCTACCTGGGGAATGAGCAGTTCTTC
>.|TRBJ2-4|.|TRBV19
CASSIAARTPGNIQYF
TGTGCCAGTAGTATAGCCGCCAGGACCCCTGGAAACATTCAGTACTTC
>TRBD2|TRBJ2-1|few|TRBV7-9
CAIRRDVAGDAYNEQFF
TGTGCCATCCGGAGAGACGTAGCGGGAGATGCCTACAATGAGCAGTTCTTC
>TRBD1|TRBJ1-5|.|TRBV4-1
CASSRSPRTGTYNNQPQHF
TGCGCCAGCAGCCGATCCCCTCGGACAGGGACGTACAACAATCAGCCCCAGCATTTT
>.|TRBJ1-3|.|TRBV28
CASSLEETGNTIYF
TGTGCCAGCAGTTTGGAGGAGACTGGAAACACCATATATTTT
>TRBD1|TRBJ1-1|many|TRBV7-2
CASSLPLRGRWNTEAFF
TGTGCCAGCAGCTTACCCCTGAGGGGGCGGTGGAACACTGAAGCTTTCTTT
>TRBD1|TRBJ1-1|.|TRBV5-1
CASSRTGGNTEAFF
TGCGCCAGCTCAAGGACAGGGGGGAACACTGAAGCTTTCTTT
>TRBD2|TRBJ2-1|few|TRBV27
CASSSRTQNQTSGGASEQFF
TGTGCCAGCAGTTCTCGTACCCAAAACCAGACTAGCGGGGGGGCCAGTGAGCAGTTCTTC
>TRBD2|TRBJ2-2|.|TRBV20-1
CSASSVGGANTGELFF
TGCAGTGCTAGTAGTGTCGGGGGGGCGAACACCGGGGAGCTGTTTTTT
>.|TRBJ1-6|few|TRBV12-3/TRBV12-4
CASSFGSPLHF
TGTGCCAGCAGTTTCGGATCACCCCTCCACTTT
>.|TRBJ2-1|many|TRBV7-6
CASSSDGPSYNEQFF
TGTGCCAGCAGCTCGGACGGGCCCTCCTACAATGAGCAGTTCTTC
>.|TRBJ2-7|.|TRBV12-3/TRBV12-4
CASSLYPTYSSYEQYF
TGTGCCAGCAGTTTATACCCGACATATAGCTCCTACGAGCAGTACTTC
>.|TRBJ1-1|.|TRBV12-5
CASGFQQGEAFF
TGTGCTAGTGGTTTCCAACAGGGTGAAGCTTTCTTT
>TRBD2|TRBJ2-1|.|TRBV2
CASRSSTSQNNEQFF
TGTGCCAGCAGATCCTCGACTAGCCAGAACAATGAGCAGTTCTTC
>TRBD1|TRBJ2-7|many|TRBV7-9
CASSSTGDKNEQYF
TGTGCCAGCAGCTCAACAGGGGATAAGAACGAGCAGTACTTC
>TRBD2|TRBJ2-1|.|TRBV7-8
CASSLVGVSGRSIYNEQFF
TGTGCCAGCAGCTTAGTGGGGGTTAGCGGGAGGTCGATTTACAATGAGCAGTTCTTC
>.|TRBJ2-2|few|TRBV25-1
CASSEYNLNTGELFF
TGTGCCAGCAGTGAATACAACTTGAACACCGGGGAGCTGTTTTTT
>TRBD1|TRBJ2-1|.|TRBV29-1
CSVRTGPTNNEQFF
TGCAGCGTACGGACAGGGCCGACCAACAATGAGCAGTTCTTC
>.|TRBJ1-3|few|TRBV11-2
CASSIWTGRAGNTIYF
TGTGCCAGCAGCATTTGGACCGGCCGAGCTGGAAACACCATATATTTT
>.|TRBJ1-3|few|TRBV7-8
CASSTSLGNTIYF
TGTGCCAGCAGCACTTCTCTTGGAAACACCATATATTTT
>.|TRBJ2-5|.|TRBV28
CASSSPGTQYF
TGTGCCAGCAGTTCCCCGGGGACCCAGTACTTC
>.|TRBJ1-2|few|TRBV19
CASSIWGSGYTF
TGTGCCAGTAGTATTTGGGGAAGCGGCTACACCTTC
>TRBD2|TRBJ2-3|few|TRBV12-3/TRBV12-4
CASSLFGLASTDTQYF
TGTGCCAGCAGTCTTTTCGGACTAGCGAGCACAGATACGCAGTATTTT
>TRBD1|TRBJ2-7|few|TRBV10-3
CAISERSRDRASYEQYF
TGTGCCATCAGTGAGAGATCCCGGGACAGGGCCTCCTACGAGCAGTACTTC
>.|TRBJ1-6|.|TRBV19
CASSLENSPLHF
TGTGCCAGTAGTCTAGAGAATTCACCCCTCCACTTT
>TRBD2|TRBJ2-5|many|TRBV11-2
CASSLELAGEETQYF
TGTGCCAGCAGCTTAGAACTAGCGGGGGAAGAGACCCAGTACTTC
>TRBD1|TRBJ1-1|.|TRBV27
CASSYRGPTEAFF
TGTGCCAGCAGTTACAGGGGGCCCACTGAAGCTTTCTTT
>.|TRBJ1-6|few|TRBV9
CASSAVDQGEGNSPLHF
TGTGCCAGCAGCGCGGTCGATCAGGGTGAGGGAAATTCACCCCTCCACTTT
>TRBD2|TRBJ2-2|.|TRBV7-8
CASSPGTSGSDTGELFF
TGTGCCAGCAGCCCCGGGACTAGCGGGAGCGACACCGGGGAGCTGTTTTTT
>.|TRBJ1-2|.|TRBV7-9
CVLQGQDGYTF
TGTGTTCTGCAGGGGCAGGATGGCTACACCTTC
>TRBD1|TRBJ1-2|.|TRBV27
CASSLTGGTRDGYTF
TGTGCCAGCAGTTTGACAGGGGGAACAAGGGATGGCTACACCTTC
>TRBD1|TRBJ1-2|few|TRBV7-2
CARSLGEVTPTGFGSGYTF
TGTGCCAGAAGCTTAGGGGAAGTCACTCCGACAGGGTTTGGTAGTGGCTACACCTTC
>.|TRBJ1-5|.|TRBV27
CASSSSLQNNQPQHF
TGTGCCAGCAGTTCATCGCTGCAGAATAATCAGCCCCAGCATTTT
>.|TRBJ2-3|few|TRBV11-2
CASSLGWSSENTQYF
TGTGCCAGCAGCTTAGGGTGGTCTAGCGAAAATACGCAGTATTTT
>.|TRBJ2-3|.|TRBV12-3/TRBV12-4
CASRHRTVGGTDTQYF
TGTGCAAGCAGACATCGGACAGTGGGTGGGACAGATACGCAGTATTTT
>.|TRBJ2-1|.|TRBV12-5
CASGISGEQFF
TGTGCTAGTGGTATTAGCGGCGAGCAGTTCTTC
>.|TRBJ1-2|.|TRBV7-4
CASSPGYGLDGYTF
TGTGCCAGCAGCCCCGGGTATGGGTTGGATGGCTACACCTTC